The T cell receptor (beta chain) under discussion was sequenced for a study of cytomegalovirus exposure and HLA in healthy donors. The primer mix had 60 Vbeta and 13 Jbeta primers. TCRdb's copy holds only in-frame clones and misses some; the assay was immunoSEQ multiplex PCR. The repertoire holds 130,000 to 150,000 clones, around four fifths seen once, with roughly 9.9% in the top ten. V gave up 5 bases and J gave up 0 bases; unmatched junction bases: 8. Germline V gives CDR1 SGHAT, CDR2 FQNNGV. The CDR3 totals 16 residues. Specimen: PBMCs. The chain combines TRBV11-2 with TRBJ1-1; 8 bases are a match to TRBD1. The clonotype originates from an older woman in good health and CMV-seropositive. CDR3 in DNA: TGTGCCAGCAGCCCCGACAGGGGCCGAATGAACACTGAAGCTTTCTTT. It specifies CASSPDRGRMNTEAFF. Based on the CDR3 plus reference TRBV11-2 and TRBJ1-1, the full variable domain is EAGVAQSPRYKIIEKRQSVAFWCNPISGHATLYWYQQILGQGPKLLIQFQNNGVVDDSQLPKDRFSAERLKGVDSTLKIQPAKLEDSAVYLCASSPDRGRMNTEAFFGQGTRLTVV.